The clone carrying this T cell receptor beta chain has ten or more counts. What it binds is not known. A modified ARM-PCR protocol with three rounds of nested PCR amplified TCRbeta. TCRdb re-derived calls from the multiplex PCR reads in MiXCR, one entry per CDR3 protein. This table holds more than 45,000 distinct CDR3 sequences, around three quarters found once. The data are from a study of tumor and adjacent non-tumor tissue in lung cancer. Study overall: Patients were aged 31 to 76, roughly nine men and roughly 5 women, stage I to III.

No cell sorting was done before RNA was extracted from the tissue. More than 3 cm separated this lung sample from the edge of the tumor. General observations from the study: Top 100 clones took a larger repertoire share in normal lung. Compared with tumor, normal lung showed significantly lower TCR diversity.

Deletions cut 2 bases from V and 6 bases from J, with 8 bases between. This CDR3 is 13 amino acids long. Germline V gene lookup returns CDR1 ENHRY and CDR2 SYGVKD. V and J are TRBV10-3 and TRBJ1-5, with D unresolved. This TCR derives from a woman in her sixties with non-small cell lung cancer. Sequenced sample: distant non-tumor lung tissue. In nucleotides, the CDR3 is TGTGCCATCAGTGAGGCGAGAGGTCAGCCCCAGCATTTT. Protein: CAISEARGQPQHF.